Shown below are 32 T cell receptor beta chains from a single sample sequenced in a study of T cells after posttransplantation cyclophosphamide. TCRdb's table, derived via immunoSEQ multiplex PCR, lists solely in-frame clones and lacks some. This sample has tens of thousands of clones, with 70% to 90% found just once. A marrow graft followed busulfan-fludarabine conditioning, with cyclophosphamide on days +3 and +4. The specimen was PBMCs, collected after allogeneic stem cell transplant with posttransplant cyclophosphamide. The receptors were sampled from a female patient between 25 and 45 years old who received an allogeneic stem cell transplant from an unrelated donor, was CMV-positive, and had no GVHD. Some T cells may be supplied by the graft donor.

The genes are TRBV21-1 and TRBJ1-3; the table calls TRBD1, which could not be checked here. TRBV21-1 is given as a pseudogene. The CDR3 runs 16 residues. CDR3: CASSNSRGLSGNTIYF. The DNA for the CDR3 is TGTGCCAGCAGCAACTCCAGGGGCCTCTCTGGAAACACCATATATTTT.

V gene TRBV6-4 combines with J gene TRBJ1-5, with 10 bases matching TRBD1. The CDR3 totals 21 residues. Germline V CDR1 and CDR2: MRHNA, SNTAGT. V lost 2 bases, J lost 0 bases, and 16 bases stayed unmatched. The CDR3 nucleotides are TGTGCCAGCAGTGACCCCCGTAAACCCGGGACAGGGGTTTTTAGCAATCAGCCCCAGCATTTT. Encoded protein: CASSDPRKPGTGVFSNQPQHF.

The chain has TRBV30 and TRBJ2-5; TRBD1 matches 10 bases. The DNA end is a closer match to TRBJ2-7, so the J assignment may be wrong. The germline gives CDR1 GTSNPN, CDR2 SVGIG (reference sequence). This CDR3 spans 14 amino acids. DNA for the CDR3: TGTGCCTGGAGCCCGGGACAGGGGCTTGTCGAGCAGTACTTC. It encodes CAWSPGQGLVEQYF.

This chain joins TRBV28 and TRBJ2-7, with D tentatively TRBD1 (5 bases). The CDR3 is made up of 13 amino acids. Trimming left V 6 bases short and J 3 bases short, with 12 bases between. Germline lookup yields CDR1 MDHEN and CDR2 SYDVKM. CDR3 DNA sequence: TGTGCCAGCAGGGGGCGAGGATTCTACGAGCAGTACTTC. Residues: CASRGRGFYEQYF.

The rearrangement uses TRBV5-1 and TRBJ2-1; D perhaps matches TRBD2 (6 bases). Germline loops: CDR1 SGHRS, CDR2 YFSETQ. V dropped 0 bases and J dropped 7 bases, with 14 bases sitting between them. CDR3 size: 15 residues. CDR3 sequence reads: CASSLEGTEGNEQFF. As DNA, the CDR3 is TGCGCCAGCAGCTTGGAAGGGACGGAGGGTAATGAGCAGTTCTTC.

On this clone: The junction and the germline gene differ at one end; a read error may be behind it. The J gene is TRBJ2-4, the V gene TRBV4-2; the match to TRBD1 covers 7 bases. This CDR3 spans 18 amino acids. Germline V lookup: CDR1 LGHNA, CDR2 YNFKEQ. This chain's CDR3 is CTSSPEGGPTGAKNIQYF. CDR3 coding DNA: TGTACCAGCAGCCCTGAGGGCGGCCCGACAGGGGCCAAAAACATTCAGTACTTC.

The V and J genes are TRBV15 and TRBJ1-4; D is unresolved. With 0 bases removed from V and 2 bases from J, the gap between germline ends came to 25 bases. CDR3 length: 21 amino acids. The V gene's germline CDR1 is LNHNV and CDR2 YYDKDF (reference sequence). The CDR3 DNA reads as TGTGCCACCAGCAGAGATCTCGACGTAATTCCGCGGGGTGGGACTAATGAAAAACTGTTTTTT. Translated, it gives CATSRDLDVIPRGGTNEKLFF.

V usage is TRBV5-1 and J usage is TRBJ2-5; 8 nucleotides match TRBD2. The CDR3 totals 14 residues. Per germline, CDR1 SGHRS and CDR2 YFSETQ. The ends lost 0 bases at V and 6 bases at J; junction bases unmatched: 4. The CDR3 loop reads CASSLERGTKTQYF. In DNA, the CDR3 is TGCGCCAGCAGCTTGGAGCGGGGGACGAAGACCCAGTACTTC.

Here the CDR3 DNA reads TGTGCCAGCAGCGTAGGGACTAGCGGGGGATCGGGGCAGTTCTTC. This codes for CASSVGTSGGSGQFF. This chain uses TRBV7-3 with TRBJ2-1, with TRBD2 identical over 14 bases. The V gene end was trimmed by 5 bases and the J gene end by 12 bases; junction bases not matched to a gene: 9. The CDR3 sequence is 15 residues long. Per germline, CDR1 SGHTA and CDR2 FQGTGA.

V gene TRBV27 combines with J gene TRBJ2-2, with 13 nucleotides matching TRBD2. Germline loops: CDR1 MNHEY, CDR2 SMNVEV (reference sequence). CDR3 length equals 18 residues. V lost 5 bases to trimming and J lost 4 bases; unmatched junction nucleotides: 10. The CDR3 loop reads CASSMPGLAGVFTGELFF. CDR3 bases: TGTGCCAGCAGTATGCCAGGACTAGCGGGGGTTTTCACCGGGGAGCTGTTTTTT.

The CDR3 sequence is CASSKLTANSNQPQHF. For the CDR3, the DNA is TGTGCCAGTAGTAAGTTGACAGCAAATAGCAATCAGCCCCAGCATTTT. The chain combines TRBV19 with TRBJ1-5; D might be TRBD1 (5 bases). Germline V lookup: CDR1 LNHDA, CDR2 SQIVND (reference sequence). Trimming left V 4 bases short and J 0 bases short, with 13 bases between. The CDR3 loop spans 16 amino acids.

The CDR3 sequence: CASSSLRQGRNSPLHF. Here the CDR3 DNA reads TGTGCCAGCAGTTCCCTCCGACAGGGGCGAAATTCACCCCTCCACTTT. V usage is TRBV27 and J usage is TRBJ1-6, with 8 bases aligning to TRBD1. J was trimmed by 7 bases and V by 4 bases; bases with no gene match: 9. The CDR3 runs to 16 residues. Germline CDR1 reads MNHEY; CDR2 reads SMNVEV (reference sequence).

The chain links TRBV5-1 to TRBJ2-3; 8 nucleotides line up with TRBD2. Germline CDR1 reads SGHRS; CDR2 reads YFSETQ. Unmatched junction bases numbered 5, after V lost 4 bases and J lost 1 base. The CDR3 sequence is 15 residues long. DNA for the CDR3: TGCGCCAGCAGCCTCAGCGGGAGCCGCACAGATACGCAGTATTTT. Amino acids: CASSLSGSRTDTQYF.

This sequence joins TRBV18 and TRBJ1-4; D is ambiguous. The CDR3 consists of 14 residues. Trimming stripped 2 bases from V and 5 bases from J, with 9 bases between. The germline CDR1 and CDR2 sequences are KGHSH and LQKENI. The CDR3 loop is CASSPGQKNEKLFF. The CDR3 DNA sequence: TGTGCCAGCTCACCAGGGCAGAAAAATGAAAAACTGTTTTTT.

This chain uses TRBV29-1 with TRBJ2-3, with D maybe TRBD1 (6 bases). Germline assignment: CDR1 SQVTM and CDR2 ANQGSEA. The CDR3 is 15 residues long. V lost 1 base and J 2 bases, leaving 13 bases between the germline ends. The CDR3 bases are TGCAGCGTTGAAGTTGACAGGACGTACACAGATACGCAGTATTTT. It is translated as CSVEVDRTYTDTQYF.

The V gene is TRBV7-2, the J gene TRBJ1-4; D might be TRBD1 (6 bases). The CDR3 length is 15 residues. The germline CDR1 and CDR2 sequences are SGHTA and FQGNSA. V was cut by 0 bases and J by 3 bases, with 8 bases left in between. CDR3 region: CASSLAAGANEKLFF. The CDR3, as DNA: TGTGCCAGCAGCTTAGCCGCAGGGGCTAATGAAAAACTGTTTTTT.

The genes are TRBV18 and TRBJ1-2; perhaps TRBD1 as D (5 bases). The CDR3 has 13 residues. Per germline, CDR1 KGHSH and CDR2 LQKENI. V was clipped by 4 bases and J by 6 bases, with 12 bases between them. The CDR3 loop reads CASSLQGSDGYTF. The CDR3 DNA reads as TGTGCCAGCTCACTCCAGGGCTCGGATGGCTACACCTTC.

The chain combines TRBV4-2 with TRBJ2-5; unclear D gene. Per the germline V gene, CDR1 is LGHNA and CDR2 is YNFKEQ. The V end lost 0 bases, the J end lost 5 bases, and 13 bases lay between the germline ends. The CDR3 sequence is 15 residues long. This chain's CDR3 is CASSQEDGAAETQYF. The CDR3 DNA sequence: TGTGCCAGCAGCCAAGAAGATGGAGCAGCGGAGACCCAGTACTTC.

The chain links TRBV10-2 to TRBJ2-1, with 8 bases lining up with TRBD1. CDR3 length: 14 residues. From germline, CDR1 is WSHSY and CDR2 SAAADI. V lost 7 bases to trimming and J lost 9 bases; unmatched junction nucleotides: 11. The CDR3: CASNSGRGQGEQFF. CDR3 coding DNA: TGCGCCAGCAATTCGGGCAGGGGGCAAGGTGAGCAGTTCTTC.

This clone was seen only a few times. The chain recombines TRBV6-1 with TRBJ2-1, with 7 bases identical to TRBD2. The ends lost 9 bases at V and 0 bases at J; junction bases unmatched: 8. CDR3 length: 15 residues. The germline gives CDR1 MNHNS, CDR2 SASEGT. CDR3 residues: CASNRGVFSYNEQFF. CDR3 coding DNA: TGTGCCAGTAACCGGGGGGTGTTCTCCTACAATGAGCAGTTCTTC.

The count of this clone is one. This sequence joins TRBV28 and TRBJ1-2, with 8 bases fitting TRBD1. The trim removed 3 bases at V and 5 bases at J, leaving 5 bases unmatched. The CDR3 is made up of 14 amino acids. CDR1 is MDHEN, CDR2 SYDVKM, per germline. Written as DNA, the CDR3 is TGTGCCAGCAGTTTTGGGACAGGTTTTTATGGCTACACCTTC. This translates into CASSFGTGFYGYTF.

J is TRBJ1-3 and V is TRBV19; no firm D call. Deletions cut 5 bases from V and 6 bases from J, with 8 bases between. Germline V gene sequence: CDR1 LNHDA, CDR2 SQIVND (reference sequence). The CDR3 consists of 12 residues. CDR3 sequence (DNA): TGTGCCAGTAGTCCGGAGGTAAACACCATATATTTT. It yields the protein CASSPEVNTIYF.

This chain joins TRBV5-1 and TRBJ1-6; D possibly corresponds to TRBD1 (6 bases). The CDR3 has 16 amino acids. Trimming removed 0 bases from V and 9 bases from J, with 16 bases in between. CDR1 is SGHRS, CDR2 YFSETQ, per germline. CDR3 nucleotide sequence: TGCGCCAGCAGCTTGGCGGGGGGGGCGCAGAGTTCACCCCTCCACTTT. It encodes CASSLAGGAQSSPLHF.

This clone was picked up one time. The V gene is TRBV7-8, the J gene TRBJ1-1; 7 bases are shared with TRBD1. Germline values: CDR1 SGHVS, CDR2 FQNEAQ. The CDR3 has 17 amino acids. The junction had 18 bases not matched to a gene; V was cut back by 5 bases and J by 6 bases. Here the CDR3 reads CASSPKNRFDRDAEAFF. DNA for the CDR3: TGTGCCAGCAGCCCAAAAAATCGGTTCGACAGGGACGCTGAAGCTTTCTTT.

With regard to this clone: The CDR3 ends on some other residue instead of the conserved phenylalanine or tryptophan, so this is likely a read error. The chain is built from TRBV28 and TRBJ1-1, with D hard to call. Germline V CDR1 and CDR2: MDHEN, SYDVKM. Trimming stripped 0 bases from V and 1 base from J, with 6 bases between. The CDR3 length is 14 residues. CDR3 DNA: TGTGCCAGCAGTTTATGGGCAGGGAACACTGAAGCTTTCCTT. The encoded protein is CASSLWAGNTEAFL.

V is TRBV9 and J is TRBJ1-3; D perhaps matches TRBD1 (5 bases). This CDR3 comprises 13 residues. Germline CDR1 and CDR2: SGDLS and YYNGEE. The V and J ends lost 3 bases and 7 bases respectively, with 11 bases between them. The CDR3 DNA sequence: TGTGCCAGCAGCGCAGGGATTCCGAACACCATATATTTT. Amino acids: CASSAGIPNTIYF.

The table lists this clone with a count of one. The rearrangement joins TRBV6-1 to TRBJ1-1, with TRBD1 matching 7 bases. The CDR3 is made up of 15 amino acids. Germline V gives CDR1 MNHNS, CDR2 SASEGT. J was trimmed by 4 bases and V by 5 bases; bases with no gene match: 10. CDR3 in DNA: TGTGCCAGCAGTCGAGGACACCCAGGGGGCACTGAAGCTTTCTTT. Its translation: CASSRGHPGGTEAFF.

The chain joins TRBV10-3 to TRBJ1-4; 9 bases are a match to TRBD1. The CDR3 is 15 amino acids. Germline V gene data show CDR1 as ENHRY and CDR2 as SYGVKD. Losses at the gene ends were 3 bases for V and 5 bases for J; bases not matched to a gene: 4. The CDR3 sequence: CAISEGTGGNEKLFF. The CDR3 DNA is TGTGCCATCAGTGAAGGAACAGGGGGCAATGAAAAACTGTTTTTT.

The rearrangement uses TRBV2 and TRBJ1-1; 10 bases are shared with TRBD1. This CDR3 has 17 amino acids. Germline-derived CDR1 and CDR2 are SNHLY and FYNNEI. Trimming cost V 7 bases and J 0 bases; bases outside gene matches: 11. The CDR3 sequence is CASMPGQGWNLNTEAFF. In nucleotides, the CDR3 is TGTGCCAGCATGCCGGGACAGGGGTGGAATTTGAACACTGAAGCTTTCTTT.

This clone has only one observation. The chain recombines TRBV5-4 with TRBJ2-3; TRBD1 agrees at 8 bases. V trimming: 3 bases; J trimming: 0 bases; junction bases outside the gene matches: 6. The germline gives CDR1 SGHNT, CDR2 YYREEE (reference sequence). The CDR3 extends over 16 amino acids. The CDR3 here is CASSSGQAHSTDTQYF. DNA for the CDR3: TGTGCCAGCAGCTCGGGACAGGCCCATAGCACAGATACGCAGTATTTT.

CDR3 nucleotides: TGTGCCAGCAGTGAAGTTGGGGGCAGGAGCTCCTATAATTCACCCCTCCACTTT. Translation: CASSEVGGRSSYNSPLHF. The J gene is TRBJ1-6, the V gene TRBV6-1, with D possibly matching TRBD1 (6 bases). V was shortened by 1 base and J by 0 bases, with 13 bases between the two germline ends. The CDR3 loop spans 18 amino acids. Germline values: CDR1 MNHNS, CDR2 SASEGT.

This rearrangement joins TRBV6-6 to TRBJ1-2; 12 bases match TRBD1. V gave up 5 bases and J gave up 8 bases; unmatched junction bases: 9. Per germline, CDR1 MNHNY and CDR2 SVGAGI (reference sequence). This CDR3 contains 15 residues. CDR3 DNA sequence: TGTGCCAGCAGTCTAACCGGGACAGGGGGCGGAGGCTACACCTTC. This codes for CASSLTGTGGGGYTF.